The clone carrying this T cell receptor beta chain was found a few times. Through a sample-barcoded 5' primer and a J-beta primer mix, a second PCR was run for about 6 to 11 cycles. Using its own MiXCR run on the 5' RACE reads, TCRdb lists one record per CDR3 protein. Counted here are approximately 1.5 million distinct CDR3 sequences, 30% to 35% occurring once; the ten biggest clones make up approximately 11%. This sample stems from a study of blood T cells in healthy people across ages. From germline, CDR1 is MNHEY and CDR2 SMNVEV (reference sequence). The CDR3 is 12 amino acids. The ends were cut back, 5 bases at V and 6 bases at J, with 9 bases in the middle.

The sequence came from a woman in her twenties or thirties in good health. V is TRBV27 and J is TRBJ2-3; D perhaps matches TRBD2 (5 bases). The sequencing sample was made of blood. The CDR3 sequence is CASSDWRDTQYF. CDR3 sequence (DNA): TGTGCCAGCAGTGATTGGAGGGATACGCAGTATTTT.